This TCR beta chain was recorded in a study of T cells in Graves' hyperthyroidism and ophthalmopathy. Study findings and constraints: The model identified upcoming ophthalmopathy a median around 6 months ahead of onset.

Trimming removed 4 bases at V and 0 bases at J, with 22 bases between. Germline-derived CDR1 and CDR2 are SGHDN and FVKESK. CDR3 length: 18 residues. Regarding this clonotype: Its antigen remains unidentified.

Using RNA transcripts as the source, TCR beta CDR3 regions were amplified. Primed by the HTBI set, a first-round RT-PCR was run on the TCR CDR3. TCRdb reprocessed the multiplex PCR reads via MiXCR and lists one record per CDR3 protein. In the table there are 300,000 to 400,000 distinct CDR3 sequences, under 25% of which are singletons. The sequence derives from a woman in her forties or fifties with Graves' hyperthyroidism. The specimen was blood. J is TRBJ2-7 and V is TRBV14; D possibly corresponds to TRBD2 (5 bases). The CDR3 coding sequence is TGTGCCAGCAGCCTGGAATCGGGGATGACCGTAAGCTCCTACGAGCAGTACTTC. Translation gives CASSLESGMTVSSYEQYF. The variable domain in full, completed from reference TRBV14 and TRBJ2-7, reads EAGVTQFPSHSVIEKGQTVTLRCDPISGHDNLYWYRRVMGKEIKFLLHFVKESKQDESGMPNNRFLAERTGGTYSTLKVQPAELEDSGVYFCASSLESGMTVSSYEQYFGPGTRLTVT.